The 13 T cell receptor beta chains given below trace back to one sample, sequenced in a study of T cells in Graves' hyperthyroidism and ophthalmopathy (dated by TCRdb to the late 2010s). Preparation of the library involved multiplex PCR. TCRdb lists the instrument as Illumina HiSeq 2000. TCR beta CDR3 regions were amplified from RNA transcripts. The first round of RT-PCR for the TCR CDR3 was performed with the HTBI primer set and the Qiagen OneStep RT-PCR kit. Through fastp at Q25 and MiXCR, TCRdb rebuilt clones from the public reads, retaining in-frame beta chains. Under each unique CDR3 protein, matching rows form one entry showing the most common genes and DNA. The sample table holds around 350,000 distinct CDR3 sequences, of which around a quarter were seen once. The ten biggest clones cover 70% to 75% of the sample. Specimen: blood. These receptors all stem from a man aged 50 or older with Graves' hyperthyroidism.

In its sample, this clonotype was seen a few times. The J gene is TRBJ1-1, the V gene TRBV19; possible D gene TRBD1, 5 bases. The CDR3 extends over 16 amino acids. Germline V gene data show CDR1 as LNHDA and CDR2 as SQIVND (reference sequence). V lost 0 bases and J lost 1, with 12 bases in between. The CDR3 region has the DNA TGTGCCAGTAGTATAGAGCTTGGGGGGAGGAACACTGAAGCTTTCTTT. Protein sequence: CASSIELGGRNTEAFF.

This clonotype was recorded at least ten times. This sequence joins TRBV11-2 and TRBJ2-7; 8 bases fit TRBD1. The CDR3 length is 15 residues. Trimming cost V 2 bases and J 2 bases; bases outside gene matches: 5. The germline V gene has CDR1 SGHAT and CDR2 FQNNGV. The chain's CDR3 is CASSLSHRGAYEQYF. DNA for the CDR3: TGTGCCAGCAGCTTAAGTCACAGGGGGGCCTACGAGCAGTACTTC.

For the CDR3, the DNA is TGTGCCAGTAGGGTTGGACAGGGCCCGGACACTGAAGCTTTCTTT. Translated, it gives CASRVGQGPDTEAFF. The rearrangement links TRBV19 to TRBJ1-1, with TRBD1 matching over 8 bases. The V and J ends lost 6 bases and 3 bases, in that order; junction bases with no gene match: 9. In germline, CDR1 is LNHDA, CDR2 SQIVND (reference sequence). The CDR3 is made up of 15 amino acids.

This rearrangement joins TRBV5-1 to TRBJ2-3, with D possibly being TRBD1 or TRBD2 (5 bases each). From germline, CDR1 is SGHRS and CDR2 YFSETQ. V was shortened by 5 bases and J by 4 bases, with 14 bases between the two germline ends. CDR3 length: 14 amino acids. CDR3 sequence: CASRGTLSADTQYF. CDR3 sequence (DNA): TGCGCCAGCAGGGGGACGCTGTCGGCAGATACGCAGTATTTT.

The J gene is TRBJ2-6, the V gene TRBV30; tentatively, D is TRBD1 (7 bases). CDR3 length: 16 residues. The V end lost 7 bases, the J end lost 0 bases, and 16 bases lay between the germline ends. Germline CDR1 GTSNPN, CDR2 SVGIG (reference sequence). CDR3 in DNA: TGTGCCTCCCAGGGGGGAGACCTCTCTGGGGCCAACGTCCTGACTTTC. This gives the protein CASQGGDLSGANVLTF.

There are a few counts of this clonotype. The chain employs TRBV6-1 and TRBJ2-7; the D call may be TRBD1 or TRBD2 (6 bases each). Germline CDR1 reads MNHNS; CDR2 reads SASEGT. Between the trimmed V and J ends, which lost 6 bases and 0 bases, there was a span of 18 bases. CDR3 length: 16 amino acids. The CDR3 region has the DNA TGTGCCAGCAGGAAGGAGGGGGGCTGGTCCTCCTACGAGCAGTACTTC. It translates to CASRKEGGWSSYEQYF.

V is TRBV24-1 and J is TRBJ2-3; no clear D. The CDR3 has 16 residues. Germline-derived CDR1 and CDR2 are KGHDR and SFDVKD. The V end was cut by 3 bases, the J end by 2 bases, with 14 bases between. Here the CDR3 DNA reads TGTGCCACCAGTGATCCCGGGCCGGTTCACACAGATACGCAGTATTTT. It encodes CATSDPGPVHTDTQYF.

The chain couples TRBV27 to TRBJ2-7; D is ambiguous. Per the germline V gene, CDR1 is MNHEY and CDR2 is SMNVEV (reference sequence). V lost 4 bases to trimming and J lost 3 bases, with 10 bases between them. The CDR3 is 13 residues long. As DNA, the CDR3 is TGTGCCAGCAGTTCTCCACCAGTCTACGAGCAGTACTTC. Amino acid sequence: CASSSPPVYEQYF.

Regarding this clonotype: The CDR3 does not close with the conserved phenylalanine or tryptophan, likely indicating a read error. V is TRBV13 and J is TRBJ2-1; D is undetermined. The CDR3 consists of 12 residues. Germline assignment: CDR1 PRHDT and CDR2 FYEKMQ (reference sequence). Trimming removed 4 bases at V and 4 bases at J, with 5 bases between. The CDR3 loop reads CASSSQYNEQFL. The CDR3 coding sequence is TGTGCCAGCAGCTCCCAATACAATGAGCAGTTCCTC.

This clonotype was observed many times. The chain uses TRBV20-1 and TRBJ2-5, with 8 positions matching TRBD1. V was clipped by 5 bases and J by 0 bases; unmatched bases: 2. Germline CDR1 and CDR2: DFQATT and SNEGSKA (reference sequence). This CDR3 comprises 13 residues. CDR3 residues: CSAPGQDQETQYF. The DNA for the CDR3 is TGCAGTGCTCCGGGACAGGACCAAGAGACCCAGTACTTC.

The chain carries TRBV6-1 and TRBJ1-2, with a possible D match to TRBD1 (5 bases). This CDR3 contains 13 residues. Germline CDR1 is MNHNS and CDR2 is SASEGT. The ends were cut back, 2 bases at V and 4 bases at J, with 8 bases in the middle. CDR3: CASSEHRSYGYTF. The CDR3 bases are TGTGCCAGCAGTGAACACAGGAGCTATGGCTACACCTTC.

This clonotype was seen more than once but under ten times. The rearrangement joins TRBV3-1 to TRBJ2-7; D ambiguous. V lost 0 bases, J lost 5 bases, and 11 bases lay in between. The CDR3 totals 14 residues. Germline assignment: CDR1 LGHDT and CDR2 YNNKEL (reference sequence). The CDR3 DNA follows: TGTGCCAGCAGCCAAGATCGTCTTGTCGACGAGCAGTACTTC. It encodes CASSQDRLVDEQYF.

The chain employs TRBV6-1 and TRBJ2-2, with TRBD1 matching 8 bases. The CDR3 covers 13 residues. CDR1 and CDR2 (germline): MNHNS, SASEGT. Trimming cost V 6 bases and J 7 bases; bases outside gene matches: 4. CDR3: CASRDRENGELFF. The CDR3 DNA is TGTGCCAGCAGGGACAGGGAGAACGGGGAGCTGTTTTTT.